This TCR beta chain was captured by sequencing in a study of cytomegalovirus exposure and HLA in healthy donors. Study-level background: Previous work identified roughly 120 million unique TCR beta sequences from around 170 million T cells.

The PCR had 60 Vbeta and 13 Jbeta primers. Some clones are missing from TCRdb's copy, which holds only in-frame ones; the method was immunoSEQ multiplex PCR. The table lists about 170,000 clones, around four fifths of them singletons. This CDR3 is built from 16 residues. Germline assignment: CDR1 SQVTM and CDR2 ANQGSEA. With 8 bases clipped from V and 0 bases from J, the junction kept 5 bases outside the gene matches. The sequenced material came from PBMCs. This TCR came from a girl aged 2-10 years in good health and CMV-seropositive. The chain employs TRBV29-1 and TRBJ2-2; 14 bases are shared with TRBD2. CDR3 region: CSQKTSGRANTGELFF. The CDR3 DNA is TGCAGCCAGAAGACTAGCGGGAGGGCGAACACCGGGGAGCTGTTTTTT.